The sample holds one count of the clone carrying this T cell receptor (beta chain). Its antigen is unidentified. The repertoire was sequenced with immunoSEQ multiplex PCR; TCRdb's copy has only in-frame clones and lacks some. The sample gives approximately 30,000 clones, under 80% of which show up once; approximately 8% is in the top ten. The data were obtained in a study of a mutant IDH1 vaccine in newly diagnosed glioma. Across the whole study: Vaccines were first given 4-6 weeks after radiotherapy alone, or with temozolomide cycles. Sex among treated patients split about 60% male, approximately 40% female; mean age was about 43 years. In the visit schedule, V12 fell in week 35, while V13 fell in week 47.

Study conclusions and caveats: Of all patients, around 93% showed vaccine-induced immune responses.

As to time point: week 35, safety follow-up. A 20-mer mutant IDH1 peptide at 300 ug was injected subcutaneously with topical imiquimod. The TCR sequence derives from a man aged 45-65 years with glioma. Material: PBMCs, obtained from a glioma patient whose treatment included an IDH1 peptide vaccine.

The CDR3 DNA reads as TGTGCCAGCAGTTCGCCCGACGGGACAAAAGGAGGGGGCACTGAAGCTTTCTTT. Protein sequence: CASSSPDGTKGGGTEAFF. The V gene is TRBV27, the J gene TRBJ1-1; possible D gene TRBD1, 6 bases. Germline-derived CDR1 and CDR2 are MNHEY and SMNVEV (reference sequence). The V end was cut by 4 bases, the J end by 4 bases, with 25 bases between. This CDR3 has 18 residues.